The 19 T cell receptor beta chains below come from one sample, sequenced in a study of T cell repertoires in cytomegalovirus infection. Their antigens are not known. Via MiXCR, TCRdb re-called the reads, giving one row per CDR3 protein. In the table there are 550,000 to 850,000 distinct CDR3 sequences, roughly 36% of which are singletons. The sample here was cultured PBMCs, taken from culture after CMV antigen stimulation. The receptors here all came from a human donor in good health (CMV status not recorded). Some clones in this sample may be carry-over from other donors' samples.

This sequence joins TRBV10-2 and TRBJ1-1, with 7 bases aligning to TRBD1. The germline V gene has CDR1 WSHSY and CDR2 SAAADI. This CDR3 has 15 residues. V shed 2 bases and J 10 bases; nucleotides not matched to a gene: 13. The CDR3 here is CASSENRDRLRGAFF. The CDR3 DNA reads as TGCGCCAGCAGTGAGAACCGGGACAGACTAAGGGGAGCTTTCTTT.

This clonotype was seen more than once but under ten times. V and J are TRBV6-1 and TRBJ1-1; no reliable D call. The germline gives CDR1 MNHNS, CDR2 SASEGT. The CDR3 has 13 amino acids. The V and J ends lost 3 bases and 5 bases respectively, with 10 bases between them. CDR3 in DNA: TGTGCCAGCAGTGAGGTGAGGGAGACTGAAGCTTTCTTT. It specifies CASSEVRETEAFF.

The chain employs TRBV24-1 and TRBJ1-5, with D perhaps TRBD1 (5 bases). The CDR3 has 12 amino acids. The V end lost 8 bases, the J end lost 4 bases, and 8 bases lay between the germline ends. The germline V gene encodes CDR1 KGHDR and CDR2 SFDVKD. This chain's CDR3 is CATIWGNQPQHF. CDR3 in DNA: TGTGCCACCATTTGGGGGAATCAGCCCCAGCATTTT.

The gene calls are TRBV20-1 and TRBJ2-3, with 8 bases fitting TRBD1. The length of the CDR3 is 13 residues. Unmatched junction bases numbered 3, after V lost 6 bases and J lost 1 base. The germline V gene has CDR1 DFQATT and CDR2 SNEGSKA (reference sequence). The CDR3 bases are TGCAGTGCGGCAGGGGGCGGCACAGATACGCAGTATTTT. The encoded protein is CSAAGGGTDTQYF.

This rearrangement joins TRBV27 to TRBJ2-1, with D possibly matching TRBD1 (5 bases). The germline V gene has CDR1 MNHEY and CDR2 SMNVEV (reference sequence). V was cut by 5 bases and J by 4 bases, with 15 bases left in between. This CDR3 has 15 residues. The CDR3 region is CASSPMDKLYNEQFF. The DNA for the CDR3 is TGTGCCAGCAGTCCGATGGACAAGTTGTACAATGAGCAGTTCTTC.

The chain is built from TRBV7-9 and TRBJ2-1; TRBD2 might be the D (5 bases). This CDR3 contains 13 residues. Trimming cost V 1 base and J 9 bases, with 10 bases left between them. Germline V gives CDR1 SEHNR, CDR2 FQNEAQ (reference sequence). CDR3 region: CASSLDPSREQFF. Here the CDR3 DNA reads TGTGCCAGCAGCTTAGATCCTAGCCGTGAGCAGTTCTTC.

The chain is built from TRBV4-3 and TRBJ2-7; D possibly corresponds to TRBD2 (5 bases). Trimming pared 0 bases from V and 4 bases from J, leaving 10 bases between. CDR3 length equals 14 residues. Germline CDR1 LGHNA, CDR2 YSLEER. CDR3 nucleotides: TGCGCCAGCAGCCAAGATGCTTGGACTTACGAGCAGTACTTC. The encoded protein is CASSQDAWTYEQYF.

This clonotype occurred a few times. V is TRBV12-3 or TRBV12-4 and J is TRBJ1-3; D uncertain. CDR3 length equals 15 residues. The V end was cut by 2 bases, the J end by 0 bases, with 8 bases between. CDR3 sequence (DNA): TGTGCCAGCAGTTTACAGATACTCTCTGGAAACACCATATATTTT. Amino acid sequence: CASSLQILSGNTIYF.

The J gene is TRBJ2-3, the V gene TRBV5-4; D is undetermined. The germline V and J ends were trimmed by 4 bases and 2 bases, with 11 bases remaining between them. Germline V CDR1 and CDR2: SGHNT, YYREEE (reference sequence). The CDR3 has 14 amino acids. The CDR3 reads CASSDGRNTDTQYF. The CDR3 region has the DNA TGTGCCAGCAGCGACGGGCGGAACACAGATACGCAGTATTTT.

For the CDR3, the DNA is TGTGCCAGCAGGGTGGACAGCGCAACTAATGAAAAACTGTTTTTT. This translates into CASRVDSATNEKLFF. This chain uses TRBV2 with TRBJ1-4, with D possibly TRBD1 on 6 matching bases. Germline CDR1 reads SNHLY; CDR2 reads FYNNEI. CDR3 length: 15 amino acids. V lost 6 bases and J 0 bases, leaving 11 bases between the germline ends.

This chain joins TRBV5-4 and TRBJ2-3, with D perhaps TRBD1 (6 bases). CDR3 length: 16 residues. Trimming removed 0 bases at V and 3 bases at J, with 14 bases between. The germline V gene encodes CDR1 SGHNT and CDR2 YYREEE (reference sequence). This CDR3 is CASSLVVGRGTDTQYF. For the CDR3, the DNA is TGTGCCAGCAGCTTGGTGGTGGGAAGGGGGACAGATACGCAGTATTTT.

In the case of this clonotype: One junction end does not reproduce the germline sequence, and a read error may be involved. The V call is TRBV7-2, the J call TRBJ1-2; 10 bases fit TRBD1. This CDR3 contains 15 residues. Germline V gene sequence: CDR1 SGHTA, CDR2 FQGNSA. CDR3 nucleotides: TGTGCCAGCAGCTTAAAGACCGGGACAGGGGATGGCTACCCCTTC. It translates to CASSLKTGTGDGYPF.

The genes are TRBV11-3 and TRBJ1-3; a possible D gene is TRBD1 (5 bases). Trimming cost V 3 bases and J 1 base, with 10 bases left between them. The CDR3 is made up of 15 amino acids. Germline CDR1 and CDR2: SGHNT and YENEEA. The CDR3 sequence is CASSLSGASGNTIYF. For the CDR3, the DNA is TGTGCCAGCAGCTTGTCTGGGGCTTCTGGAAACACCATATATTTT.

This chain uses TRBV20-1 with TRBJ2-3; D unclear. The germline V gene encodes CDR1 DFQATT and CDR2 SNEGSKA (reference sequence). V was cut by 0 bases and J by 0 bases, with 7 bases left in between. The CDR3 length is 14 residues. CDR3 in DNA: TGCAGTGCTAGAGAACCAACTAGCACAGATACGCAGTATTTT. Translating it yields CSAREPTSTDTQYF.

The J gene is TRBJ2-1, the V gene TRBV7-2; 8 nucleotides agree with TRBD2. J gave up 2 bases and V 3 bases, and 9 bases lay outside the gene matches. CDR3 length: 17 residues. Germline V lookup: CDR1 SGHTA, CDR2 FQGNSA. CDR3 coding DNA: TGTGCCAGCAGCTTCCCGCCCGGGACTAGTCCCTACAATGAGCAGTTCTTC. This sequence encodes CASSFPPGTSPYNEQFF.

The V gene is TRBV19, the J gene TRBJ1-3; D is unclear. Looked up from germline, CDR1 is LNHDA and CDR2 is SQIVND (reference sequence). V dropped 3 bases and J dropped 4 bases, with 10 bases sitting between them. The CDR3 runs to 14 residues. The CDR3 protein is CASSMAPEGNTIYF. For the CDR3, the DNA is TGTGCCAGTAGTATGGCCCCCGAAGGAAACACCATATATTTT.

This chain connects TRBV12-3 or TRBV12-4 to TRBJ2-1; weak D call: TRBD2 (7 bases). Trimming shortened V by 9 bases and J by 3 bases, and 12 bases separated the two germline ends. This CDR3 spans 13 amino acids. This CDR3 reads CARRGGYYNEQFF. As DNA, the CDR3 is TGTGCCAGAAGGGGGGGGTACTACAATGAGCAGTTCTTC.

The genes are TRBV5-1 and TRBJ1-1; D may be TRBD1 (5 bases). The CDR3 totals 14 residues. From germline, CDR1 is SGHRS and CDR2 YFSETQ. The V end was cut by 4 bases, the J end by 5 bases, with 15 bases between. This CDR3 is CASSPSGAVTEAFF. The CDR3 DNA reads TGCGCCAGCAGCCCCTCCGGGGCAGTTACTGAAGCTTTCTTT.

The V and J genes are TRBV5-4 and TRBJ2-3; 9 nucleotides match TRBD2. With V trimmed by 4 bases and J by 4 bases, 10 bases remained unmatched. This CDR3 is built from 16 residues. CDR1 and CDR2 (germline): SGHNT, YYREEE (reference sequence). CDR3: CASSAGLATLADTQYF. The CDR3 bases are TGTGCCAGCAGCGCCGGACTAGCGACTTTAGCAGATACGCAGTATTTT.